This entry is about one T cell receptor (beta chain). Its antigen is still unknown. The record originates from a study of shared clonotypes between healthy human individuals. Across the whole study: Per donor, three plates held CD4 naive cells, three held CD4 memory, two held CD8 naive and one held CD8 memory.

Notes on the study in general: Naive subsets tended to show greater estimated richness than memory subsets.

V shed 10 bases and J 8 bases; nucleotides not matched to a gene: 13. Germline lookup yields CDR1 SNHLY and CDR2 FYNNEI. The CDR3 contains 14 residues. Assay runs were performed at deep level. This table comes from immunoSEQ multiplex PCR, and its TCRdb copy is limited to in-frame clones, with some not included. This table holds under 2.5 million clones, about 90% found once. This clonotype was obtained from a man between 18 and 35 years old in good health. Some clones in this sample may be carry-over from other donors' samples. Input material: naive CD4+ T cells from PBMCs. Indicated subset: CD45RA+ positively selected. V and J are TRBV2 and TRBJ1-4, with 7 bases identical to TRBD1. The CDR3 loop reads CAIVLTGAGEKLFF. The CDR3, as DNA: TGTGCCATCGTGCTAACAGGGGCAGGGGAAAAACTGTTTTTT.